This T cell receptor (beta chain) comes out of a study of OX40 agonist ivuxolimab in advanced cancers. Background on the study: Patients receiving dose escalation had hepatocellular carcinoma, melanoma, renal cell or head and neck cancer.

With respect to this clone: Its matching antigen is unknown.

CDR3 length: 15 amino acids. Looked up from germline, CDR1 is SEHNR and CDR2 is FQNEAQ (reference sequence). Study-wide results and caveats: Relatively little clonal expansion, among the lowest observed, appeared in partial responders at 0.1-3.0 mg/kg. Relative to CD4+, CD8+ T cells held more expanded clones on average.

TCRdb's copy holds only in-frame clones and misses some; the assay was immunoSEQ multiplex PCR. This sample has approximately 80,000 clones, with around 86% found just once. If patients had autoimmune disease history or systemic immunosuppression, they were excluded. The chain has TRBV7-9 and TRBJ2-5; D is ambiguous. The DNA matches TRBJ2-7 better at its end, which makes the J call doubtful. Sequencing was performed on CD4+ or CD8+ T cells sorted from blood, taken in a trial of the OX40 agonist ivuxolimab. This TCR was sampled from an adult with an advanced solid tumor such as melanoma, head and neck, liver or kidney cancer. The DNA of the CDR3 is TGTGCCAGCAGCTTAGGTACAGTCCGGTGGGGCGAGCAGTACTTC. Its translation: CASSLGTVRWGEQYF.